This entry features one T cell receptor (beta chain) sequence. Germline lookup yields CDR1 SGDLS and CDR2 YYNGEE. The CDR3 runs to 11 residues. Trimming pared 3 bases from V and 10 bases from J, leaving 10 bases between. This entry is derived from a study of blood T cell repertoires in COVID-19. Using immunoSEQ multiplex PCR, the repertoire was profiled, and TCRdb retains in-frame clones only, with some absent. The sample has a few hundred thousand clones, around 91% seen once; the top ten hold about 12%. The rearrangement uses TRBV9 and TRBJ1-2; the D gene is possibly TRBD1 (6 bases). This receptor was taken from a woman aged 60-75 years with acute or convalescent COVID-19. What was sequenced was peripheral blood. The CDR3 DNA follows: TGTGCCAGCAGCGGGGACACCCTCTACACCTTC. Protein product: CASSGDTLYTF.